This T cell receptor beta chain was captured in a study of shared clonotypes between healthy human individuals. Details on this clone: This sample also contains other DNA sequences that code for the same CDR3.

TCRdb's table, derived via immunoSEQ multiplex PCR, lists solely in-frame clones and lacks some. The repertoire includes over 2 million clones, around 90% of them detected once, and 0.37% sits in the top ten. The sequenced sample was naive CD4+ T cells from PBMCs. Subset reported: CD45RA+ positively selected. This TCR was sampled from a man aged 18 to 30 in good health. Some clones in this sample may be carry-over from other donors' samples.

This chain's CDR3 is CASSPRETDTQYF. DNA for the CDR3: TGTGCCAGCTCACCGCGGGAGACAGATACGCAGTATTTT. The chain carries TRBV18 and TRBJ2-3; the match to TRBD2 covers 7 bases. CDR3 length: 13 amino acids. In germline, CDR1 is KGHSH, CDR2 LQKENI. Trimming at V came to 3 bases and at J to 3 bases, leaving 0 bases not matched to a gene.